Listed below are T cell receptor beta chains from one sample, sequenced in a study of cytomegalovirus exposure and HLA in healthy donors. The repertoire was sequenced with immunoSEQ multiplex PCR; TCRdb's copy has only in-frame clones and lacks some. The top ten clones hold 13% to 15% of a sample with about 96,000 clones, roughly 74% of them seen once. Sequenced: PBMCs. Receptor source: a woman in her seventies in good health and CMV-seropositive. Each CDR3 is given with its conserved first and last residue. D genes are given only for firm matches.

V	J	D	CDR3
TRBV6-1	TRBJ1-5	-	CASSVDDLGGPQHF
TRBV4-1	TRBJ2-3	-	CASSRFRDTRTDTQYF
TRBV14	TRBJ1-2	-	CASSQDYSYGYTF
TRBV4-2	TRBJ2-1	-	CASSQDTARRGEQFF
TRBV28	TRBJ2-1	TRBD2	CASSLGAAGAYNEQFF
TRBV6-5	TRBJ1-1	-	CASSPQGYEAFF
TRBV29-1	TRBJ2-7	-	CSVRGTGHSSYEQYF
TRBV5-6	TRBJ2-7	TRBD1	CASSLGDRVSYEQYF
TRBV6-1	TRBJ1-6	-	CASSELSAGTYNSPLHF
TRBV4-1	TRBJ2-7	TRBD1	CASSLRTGESYEQYF
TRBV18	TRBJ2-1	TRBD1	CASSPTGDLYNEQFF
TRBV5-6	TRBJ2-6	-	CASSLGGYSGANVLTF
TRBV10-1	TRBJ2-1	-	CASSEAGGDEQFF
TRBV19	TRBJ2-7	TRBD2	CASSSRTSGRSSSEQYF
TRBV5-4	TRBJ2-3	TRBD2	CASSLGLAGVSDTQYF
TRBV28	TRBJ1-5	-	CASNGQPQHF
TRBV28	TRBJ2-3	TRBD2	CASSLPWTSGGEGTDTQYF
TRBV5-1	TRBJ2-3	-	CASSSRSDTQYF
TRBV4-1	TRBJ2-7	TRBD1	CASSPLGEGAYEQYF
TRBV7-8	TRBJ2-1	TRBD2	CASSLDGRAGDEQFF
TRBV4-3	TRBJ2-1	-	CASSQYDGQRDNEQFF
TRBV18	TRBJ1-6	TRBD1	CASSLHDRGISPLHF